The rows below give T cell receptor beta chains drawn from one sample of a study of cytotoxic CD8 clonotypes in ibrutinib-treated CLL. TCRdb's table, derived via immunoSEQ multiplex PCR, lists solely in-frame clones and lacks some. Of about 160,000 clones in the sample, approximately 77% were seen once. Sample: PBMCs, taken after 12 months of ibrutinib treatment. The receptors here all came from a human donor with chronic lymphocytic leukemia. Both conserved end residues are part of each CDR3. A D gene is named only where the DNA matches it firmly. The listing skips clone size in some rows; elsewhere it reads once, few, many or a size class.

J gene | D gene | clone size | V gene | CDR3 DNA | CDR3 protein
TRBJ1-1 | - | - | TRBV6-6 | TGTGCCAGCAGTCGTGAAGCTTTCTTT | CASSREAFF
TRBJ2-7 | TRBD2 | - | TRBV4-1 | TGCGCCAGCAGCCAAACCACAGGATCGCTAGCGGTCTACGAGCAGTACTTC | CASSQTTGSLAVYEQYF
TRBJ1-5 | TRBD1 | - | TRBV6-6 | TGTGCCAGTACCGGGACAGGAGGTCAGCCCCAGCATTTT | CASTGTGGQPQHF
TRBJ1-1 | - | - | TRBV20-1 | TGCAGTGCTAGAATGGGGAGGGCTTTCTTT | CSARMGRAFF
TRBJ2-3 | - | - | TRBV20-1 | TGTCATTCCGGTTTCACAGATACGCAGTATTTT | CHSGFTDTQYF
TRBJ2-1 | - | - | TRBV7-6 | TGTGCCAGCAGTCTACAGGTGGCGGTCTCCTACAATGAGCAGTTCTTC | CASSLQVAVSYNEQFF
TRBJ2-4 | - | - | TRBV18 | TGTGCCAGCTCACCGCAGGGACGGGTGGACATTCAGTACTTC | CASSPQGRVDIQYF
TRBJ2-7 | - | - | TRBV28 | TGTGCCACCCGGGGGGCGGGGTCCTACGAGCAGTACTTC | CATRGAGSYEQYF
TRBJ1-1 | - | - | TRBV7-9 | TGTGCCAGCAGCTCCCTTCAAGGGGAACAAGCTTTCTTT | CASSSLQGEQAFF
TRBJ2-7 | - | - | TRBV18 | TGTGCCAGCTCACTGCAGACAGGCCCCTACGAGCAGTACTTC | CASSLQTGPYEQYF
TRBJ1-2 | - | - | TRBV4-1 | TGCGCCAGCAGCCGGGAGCGCCGTAGTGGCTACACCTTC | CASSRERRSGYTF
TRBJ2-5 | - | few | TRBV11-2 | TGTGCCAGCAGCTTCGGATTTGGAGAGACCCAGTACTTC | CASSFGFGETQYF
TRBJ2-1 | TRBD2 | - | TRBV28 | TGTGCCAGCAGTTTCACCGGGACTAGCGGGCTTAGAAATGAGCAGTTCTTC | CASSFTGTSGLRNEQFF
TRBJ2-2 | - | - | TRBV6-1 | TGTGCCAGCACAAGGACAGACAACACCGGGGAGCTGTTTTTT | CASTRTDNTGELFF
TRBJ1-2 | TRBD1 | - | TRBV19 | TGTGCCAGTAGTACTGCCGGGACAGGGGCCTATGGCTACACCTTC | CASSTAGTGAYGYTF
TRBJ1-4 | - | - | TRBV21-1 | TGTGCCAGCAGCAAACAGGGACCCTTGGCAACTAATGAAAAACTGTTTTTT | CASSKQGPLATNEKLFF
TRBJ1-2 | - | - | TRBV7-2 | TGTGCCAGCAGCTTAGGAGGGATAGCTAACTATGGCTACACCTTC | CASSLGGIANYGYTF
TRBJ1-5 | - | few | TRBV5-1 | TGCGCCAGCAGCTTGGACAGTAATCAGCCCCAGCATTTT | CASSLDSNQPQHF
TRBJ1-4 | TRBD1 | - | TRBV15 | TGTGCCACCAGCACCTTTCAGGGGGCAACTAATGAAAAACTGTTTTTT | CATSTFQGATNEKLFF
TRBJ2-7 | - | - | TRBV28 | TGTGCCAGCAGTTCACCGGGACCCTTTAACTACGAGCAGTACTTC | CASSSPGPFNYEQYF
TRBJ1-5 | TRBD1 | - | TRBV6-6 | TGTGCCAGTCGGGGGGGGGACAGGCCCTTACATTTT | CASRGGDRPLHF
TRBJ2-3 | TRBD1 | - | TRBV28 | TGTGCCAGTCTGACAGGGGGGTCGACAGATACGCAGTATTTT | CASLTGGSTDTQYF
TRBJ2-7 | - | - | TRBV7-3 | TGTGCCAGCAGCCATCAAGGGGGCGAGCAGTACTTC | CASSHQGGEQYF
TRBJ2-1 | - | - | TRBV5-1 | TGCGCCAGCAGCTTCGCTAGCGCCAGCTCCTACAATGAGCAGTTCTTC | CASSFASASSYNEQFF
TRBJ2-7 | TRBD2 | - | TRBV19 | TGTGCCAGTACTCCGTTAGCGGGAGGGCCCTACGAGCAGTACTTC | CASTPLAGGPYEQYF
TRBJ2-7 | - | few | TRBV21-1 | TGTGCCAGCACTCCAGGGGGGCCTCTCTACGAGCAGTACTTC | CASTPGGPLYEQYF
TRBJ2-5 | - | - | TRBV5-1 | TGCGCCAGCAGCTCAACGGACAGTCAAGAGACCCAGTACTTC | CASSSTDSQETQYF
TRBJ2-2 | - | few | TRBV18 | TGTGCCAGCTCACCACCGCCCGGGGAGCTGTTTTTT | CASSPPPGELFF
TRBJ2-7 | TRBD1 | - | TRBV28 | TGTGCCAGCAGCACCGGTACAGGGGGCCAGCAGTACTTC | CASSTGTGGQQYF
TRBJ1-5 | - | - | TRBV7-9 | TGTGCCAGCAGCCCAGGGGATGGGGGCAATCAGCCCCAGCATTTT | CASSPGDGGNQPQHF
TRBJ2-2 | - | once | TRBV7-9 | TGTGCCAGCAGCTTAAGGTGGACAGCGATGGGCACCGGGGAGCTGTTTTTT | CASSLRWTAMGTGELFF
TRBJ1-5 | - | - | TRBV18 | TGTGCCAGCTCACCACGTGAGGGCTCGCAGCCCCAGCATTTT | CASSPREGSQPQHF
TRBJ2-5 | - | - | TRBV5-1 | TGCGCCAGCAGCTCCGGACTGGGCGGGGAGACCCAGTACTTC | CASSSGLGGETQYF
TRBJ1-6 | - | - | TRBV28 | TGTGCCAGCAGTTTAGACCGGTCACCCCTCCACTTT | CASSLDRSPLHF
TRBJ1-2 | - | - | TRBV7-9 | TGTGCCAGCAGCTTAGGAGGGGTTTCCTATGGCTACACCTTC | CASSLGGVSYGYTF
TRBJ1-5 | - | - | TRBV6-4 | TGTGCCAGCAGTGTAGGACCGACGCAGCCCCAGCATTTT | CASSVGPTQPQHF
TRBJ1-1 | TRBD1 | - | TRBV18 | TGTGCCAGCTCAGCGCAAGGACAGGGGTGGACTGAAGCTTTCTTT | CASSAQGQGWTEAFF
TRBJ2-1 | TRBD1 | - | TRBV27 | TGTGCCAGCAGTTTATGGGACAGGGGGCGAAATGAGCAGTTCTTC | CASSLWDRGRNEQFF
TRBJ1-4 | - | - | TRBV9 | TGTGCCAGCAGCGTAGGGCCTCCCCAAGGGGAAAAACTGTTTTTT | CASSVGPPQGEKLFF
TRBJ2-7 | - | - | TRBV6-5 | TGTGCCAGCAGCGGCGGACTTTTCCTCGGCGAGCAGTACTTC | CASSGGLFLGEQYF
TRBJ2-5 | TRBD1 | - | TRBV28 | TGTGCCAGCAGCTCTTCGGGACAGGGACGGGAGACCCAGTACTTC | CASSSSGQGRETQYF
TRBJ1-2 | TRBD1 | few | TRBV15 | TGTGCAACCAGTTCAGGGGGCTCCTTATATGGCTACACCTTC | CATSSGGSLYGYTF
TRBJ1-2 | - | few | TRBV5-1 | TGCGCCAGCAGCTTGGATGGGGAGGGCTACACCTTC | CASSLDGEGYTF
TRBJ1-2 | - | once | TRBV7-9 | TGTGCCAGCAGCTCCGGGGGGCCTGGCTACACCTTC | CASSSGGPGYTF
TRBJ2-7 | TRBD1 | - | TRBV27 | TGTGCCAGCAGTTTGGAGCCAGGGGGATACGAGCAGTACTTC | CASSLEPGGYEQYF
TRBJ2-2 | - | - | TRBV11-2 | TGTGCCAGCAGTCCGGACAGACACACCGGGGAGCTGTTTTTT | CASSPDRHTGELFF
TRBJ2-5 | - | - | TRBV27 | TGTGCCAGCAGTTTGAGTCGTCGAGGGGTGAGCCGACAAGAGACCCAGTACTTC | CASSLSRRGVSRQETQYF
TRBJ2-7 | TRBD2 | - | TRBV6-5 | TGTGCCAGCAGTCCCGGGACTAAATCCTACGAGCAGTACTTC | CASSPGTKSYEQYF
TRBJ1-6 | - | - | TRBV7-2 | TGTGCCAGCAGTCGGGACCAACAGTCACCCCTCCACTTT | CASSRDQQSPLHF